This T cell receptor (beta chain) was documented in a study of T cells after yellow fever vaccination. The wider study: Any fraction with a low cell number was prepared using SMART-Seq v4 Ultra Low Input. Study findings and constraints: Any FACS-sorted repertoire could hold abundant clonotypes that contaminate it from the bulk population.

The CDR3 loop spans 13 amino acids. V dropped 4 bases and J dropped 2 bases, with 9 bases sitting between them. TCRdb reanalysed the 5' RACE reads using MiXCR and keeps one entry per CDR3 protein. The sample contains about 240,000 distinct CDR3 sequences, 6.9% of which appear only once. A word on this clonotype: Its antigen is as yet unknown.

Material: CD4+ T cells sorted from PBMCs, obtained 15 days after the yellow fever booster vaccination. This rearrangement joins TRBV12-3 or TRBV12-4 to TRBJ2-7; D perhaps matches TRBD1 (5 bases). The source of this sequence is a man in his thirties or forties who received the YFV17D yellow fever vaccine. CDR3 in amino acids: CASSSQGPYEQYF. CDR3 coding DNA: TGTGCCAGCAGTTCGCAGGGTCCCTACGAGCAGTACTTC.